This T cell receptor (beta chain) was observed in a study of PD-1 blockade in classical Hodgkin lymphoma. Study information: The nivolumab dose that patients received was 3 mg/kg, given intravenously every 2 weeks.

Findings and caveats of the study: Patients who initiated nivolumab within 1 year of ASCT were excluded. No one has yet defined what causes the repertoire differences, which may be disease activity or prior therapy.

Described time point: cycle 4 day 1 (C4D1), after five to seven weeks of nivolumab. Brentuximab vedotin exposure varied, and every patient relapsed after autologous stem cell transplantation. Assay used: immunoSEQ multiplex PCR; TCRdb lists only in-frame clones, some missing. This sample has 45,000 to 60,000 clones, with 80% found just once. J was trimmed by 13 bases and V by 0 bases; bases with no gene match: 10. The CDR3 runs 13 residues. From germline, CDR1 is SGHRS and CDR2 YFSETQ. This clone was detected only once. Its antigen is as yet unknown. The starting material was peripheral blood mononuclear cells (PBMCs), obtained before the fourth cycle of nivolumab. This TCR derives from a human donor with classical Hodgkin lymphoma. V and J are TRBV5-1 and TRBJ2-7, with 7 bases identical to TRBD2. The CDR3 sequence: CASSLDVGGRNYF. The CDR3 region has the DNA TGCGCCAGCAGCTTGGATGTCGGCGGGAGAAACTACTTC.